This TCR beta chain stems from a study of cytomegalovirus exposure and HLA in healthy donors. PCR involved 60 Vbeta and 13 Jbeta primers. Repertoires were generated with immunoSEQ multiplex PCR, while TCRdb's copy carries only in-frame clones and drops some. This listing includes around 140,000 clones. Germline V gives CDR1 SGHTA, CDR2 FQGNSA. V was clipped by 6 bases and J by 4 bases, with 12 bases between them. The CDR3 totals 13 residues. The sequenced sample consisted of PBMCs. The chain links TRBV7-2 to TRBJ1-2, with a tentative D call TRBD1 (6 bases). The clonotype originates from a woman between 18 and 29 years old in good health and CMV-seronegative. The CDR3 nucleotides are TGTGCCAGCAGGCCAACAGGGATCTATGGCTACACCTTC. Encoded protein: CASRPTGIYGYTF. The entire variable domain, with the rest obtained from reference TRBV7-2 and TRBJ1-2, is as follows: GAGVSQSPSNKVTEKGKDVELRCDPISGHTALYWYRQSLGQGLEFLIYFQGNSAPDKSGLPSDRFSAERTGGSVSTLTIQRTQQEDSAVYLCASRPTGIYGYTFGSGTRLTVV.